These 14 T cell receptor beta chains share one sample of origin, sequenced in a study of graft-versus-host responses after intestinal transplantation. No antigen has been identified for these receptors. Clones were read by immunoSEQ multiplex PCR, and TCRdb kept only the in-frame ones, dropping some. The sample has around 120,000 clones, approximately 95% seen once. Sequenced material: unstimulated CD8+ T cells sorted from spleen or lymph node cells, taken before intestinal transplant. Receptors were obtained from a human donor who received an intestinal transplant.

The chain links TRBV4-1 to TRBJ2-1; 10 bases line up with TRBD2. CDR1 is MGHRA, CDR2 YSYEKL, per germline. The CDR3 extends over 17 amino acids. The trim removed 0 bases at V and 3 bases at J, leaving 5 bases unmatched. In DNA, the CDR3 is TGCGCCAGCAGCCAAGATCCAAGGACTAGCGGCTACAATGAGCAGTTCTTC. This translates into CASSQDPRTSGYNEQFF.

The gene calls are TRBV15 and TRBJ1-2; 7 positions match TRBD1. The CDR3 has 13 amino acids. J lost 6 bases, V lost 5 bases, and 6 bases had no gene match. Germline V gene data show CDR1 as LNHNV and CDR2 as YYDKDF (reference sequence). The CDR3 region is CATSSSDRNGYTF. The CDR3 DNA is TGTGCCACCAGCTCTTCGGACAGGAATGGCTACACCTTC.

Remarks on this clone: A junction end diverges from the germline sequence, so it may reflect a read error. V gene TRBV6-5 combines with J gene TRBJ2-1; 9 bases match TRBD2. The CDR3 length is 15 residues. Looked up from germline, CDR1 is MNHEY and CDR2 is SVGAGI. DNA of the CDR3: TGTGCCGGCAGTCCGACTAGCGGCTCCTACAATGAGCAGTTCTTC. This translates into CAGSPTSGSYNEQFF.

This chain uses TRBV27 with TRBJ2-1; the match to TRBD1 covers 7 bases. The trim removed 10 bases at V and 5 bases at J, leaving 20 bases unmatched. The CDR3 is 17 amino acids. CDR1 is MNHEY, CDR2 SMNVEV, per germline (reference sequence). Here the CDR3 reads CATARPSRGRLDNEQFF. The CDR3, as DNA: TGTGCCACCGCTCGTCCTAGTAGGGGGCGCTTGGACAATGAGCAGTTCTTC.

This clone was recorded once. This chain connects TRBV28 to TRBJ2-1; no firm D call. V dropped 3 bases and J dropped 10 bases, with 13 bases sitting between them. CDR1 and CDR2 from the germline V gene are MDHEN and SYDVKM. The CDR3 loop spans 13 amino acids. The CDR3 is CASSFRLFGEQFF. The CDR3 region has the DNA TGTGCCAGCAGTTTTCGACTCTTCGGAGAGCAGTTCTTC.

V usage is TRBV2 and J usage is TRBJ2-7; D gene unclear. This CDR3 contains 14 residues. The V and J ends lost 4 bases and 1 base respectively, with 11 bases between them. From germline, CDR1 is SNHLY and CDR2 FYNNEI. The CDR3 DNA reads as TGTGCCAGCAGTGGCACAGCGAGTTCCTACGAGCAGTACTTC. Protein sequence: CASSGTASSYEQYF. Combining the CDR3 with reference TRBV2 and TRBJ2-7 gives the whole variable domain EPEVTQTPSHQVTQMGQEVILRCVPISNHLYFYWYRQILGQKVEFLVSFYNNEISEKSEIFDDQFSVERPDGSNFTLKIRSTKLEDSAMYFCASSGTASSYEQYFGPGTRLTVT.

This chain links TRBV6-6 with TRBJ1-1; D is ambiguous. The V and J ends lost 4 bases and 1 base respectively, with 10 bases between them. Germline V gene sequence: CDR1 MNHNY, CDR2 SVGAGI (reference sequence). The CDR3 has 14 amino acids. CDR3 in amino acids: CASSLSGPNTEAFF. The CDR3 nucleotides are TGTGCCAGCAGTTTGAGTGGGCCGAACACTGAAGCTTTCTTT.

This sequence joins TRBV9 and TRBJ2-1; D gene unclear. Trimming removed 7 bases from V and 8 bases from J, with 10 bases in between. The length of the CDR3 is 11 residues. CDR1 SGDLS and CDR2 YYNGEE come from the germline V gene. The CDR3 is CASGPRHEQFF. CDR3 in DNA: TGTGCCAGCGGGCCCCGACATGAGCAGTTCTTC.

This chain joins TRBV4-1 and TRBJ1-2, with 9 nucleotides matching TRBD1. This CDR3 is built from 14 residues. Germline-derived CDR1 and CDR2 are MGHRA and YSYEKL. V lost 1 base to trimming and J lost 6 bases; unmatched junction nucleotides: 3. The CDR3 nucleotides are TGCGCCAGCAGCCAAGGAGGGACAGGGAATGGCTACACCTTC. It is translated as CASSQGGTGNGYTF.

This chain uses TRBV15 with TRBJ2-2, with 9 positions matching TRBD2. V dropped 8 bases and J dropped 1; count of bases not matched to a gene: 5. The CDR3 is 15 amino acids. The germline V gene has CDR1 LNHNV and CDR2 YYDKDF (reference sequence). For the CDR3, the DNA is TGTGCCACCGATGTTAGCGGGAGGAACACCGGGGAGCTGTTTTTT. It codes for CATDVSGRNTGELFF.

The V call is TRBV9, the J call TRBJ1-5; TRBD1 is a possible D gene (6 bases). This CDR3 region has 16 residues. Germline V CDR1 and CDR2: SGDLS, YYNGEE. V lost 1 base, J lost 0 bases, and 11 bases lay in between. CDR3 coding DNA: TGTGCCAGCAGCGTAATGGACAGTTATAGCAATCAGCCCCAGCATTTT. Amino acid sequence: CASSVMDSYSNQPQHF. The full variable domain, its missing parts supplied by reference TRBV9 and TRBJ1-5, is DSGVTQTPKHLITATGQRVTLRCSPRSGDLSVYWYQQSLDQGLQFLIQYYNGEERAKGNILERFSAQQFPDLHSELNLSSLELGDSALYFCASSVMDSYSNQPQHFGDGTRLSIL.

The chain recombines TRBV5-6 with TRBJ2-3; no definite D call. This CDR3 has 14 residues. The germline CDR1 and CDR2 sequences are SGHDT and YYEEEE. Trimming pared 1 base from V and 1 base from J, leaving 7 bases between. CDR3 amino acids: CASSLLSRTDTQYF. The DNA of the CDR3 is TGTGCCAGCAGCTTGTTGTCCCGCACAGATACGCAGTATTTT.

The rearrangement links TRBV21-1 to TRBJ1-2; the listed D gene, TRBD1, was not tested against the DNA. TRBV21-1 is classified as a pseudogene. The CDR3 is made up of 15 amino acids. The CDR3 DNA sequence: TGTGCCAGCATTACTACAGGGGGAGAGGACTATGGCTACACCTTC. Its protein product is CASITTGGEDYGYTF.

CDR3 protein: CASSYLETQYF. The DNA for the CDR3 is TGTGCCAGCAGTTACTTAGAGACCCAGTACTTC. The rearrangement uses TRBV6-5 and TRBJ2-5; D gene ambiguous. The CDR3 has 11 residues. Germline V gene sequence: CDR1 MNHEY, CDR2 SVGAGI. The germline V and J ends were trimmed by 1 base and 4 bases, with 1 base remaining between them.